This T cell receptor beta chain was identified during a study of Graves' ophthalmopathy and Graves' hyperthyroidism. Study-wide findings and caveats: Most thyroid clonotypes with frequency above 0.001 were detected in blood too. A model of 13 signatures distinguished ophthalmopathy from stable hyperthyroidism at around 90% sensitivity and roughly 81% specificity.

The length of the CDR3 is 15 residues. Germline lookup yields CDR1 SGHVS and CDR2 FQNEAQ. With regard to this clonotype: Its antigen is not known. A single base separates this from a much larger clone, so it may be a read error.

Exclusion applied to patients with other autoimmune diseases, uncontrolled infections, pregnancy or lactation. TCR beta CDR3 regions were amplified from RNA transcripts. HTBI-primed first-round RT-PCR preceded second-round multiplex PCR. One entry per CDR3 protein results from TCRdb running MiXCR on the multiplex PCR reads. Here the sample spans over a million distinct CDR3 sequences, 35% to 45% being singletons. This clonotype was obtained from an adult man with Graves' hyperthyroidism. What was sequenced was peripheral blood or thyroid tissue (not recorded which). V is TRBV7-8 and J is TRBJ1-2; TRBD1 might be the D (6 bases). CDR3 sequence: CAGSLARTDLYGYTF. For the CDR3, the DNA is TGTGCCGGCAGCTTAGCGCGGACAGACCTCTATGGCTACACCTTC.